This TCR beta chain is from a study of neurological immune-mediated disorders. Trimming took off 6 bases at V and 4 bases at J, with 12 bases between the two ends. The CDR3 runs 13 residues. This clonotype was counted many times. Antigen specificity is unknown. Study outcomes and limitations: There was no association between the multiple sclerosis repertoire cluster and any clinical or MRI feature.

The cDNA was produced through 5'RACE with 10-nucleotide random UMIs. Every sequencing run drew on 15-18 subjects and yielded over 200 million TCR-beta sequences. TCRdb called the 5' RACE reads again in MiXCR, with one record for every CDR3 protein. The table has about 120,000 distinct CDR3 sequences, approximately 3.2% seen once. The TCR sequence derives from a woman aged 25 to 39 with multiple sclerosis. Sequenced material: PBMCs. The chain joins TRBV12-3 or TRBV12-4 to TRBJ1-1, with D perhaps matching TRBD1 (5 bases). CDR3 in DNA: TGTGCCAGCAGGGAACCAGGGCCCACTGAAGCTTTCTTT. As protein: CASREPGPTEAFF.